The source of this T cell receptor beta chain is a study of T cell repertoires in cytomegalovirus infection. TCRdb itself ran the reads through MiXCR, one entry per CDR3 protein. The data hold 70,000 to 95,000 distinct CDR3 sequences, with approximately 30% observed a single time. CDR1 and CDR2 (germline): LNHDA, SQIVND (reference sequence). With 5 bases removed from V and 6 bases from J, the gap between germline ends came to 11 bases. The CDR3 has 14 amino acids. General study points: Predominance within the ex vivo response was attributable to HLA-C-restricted CMV-specific TCR beta clonotypes. Carriers of CMV plus the relevant HLA were identified by cumulative public TCR beta family frequency.

This clonotype was counted between two and nine times. The antigen is undetermined. This material consisted of CD8+ T cells from cultured PBMCs, taken from culture after CMV antigen stimulation. The receptor comes from a human donor in good health (CMV status not recorded). Some clones in this sample may be carry-over from other donors' samples. The rearrangement uses TRBV19 and TRBJ1-6; D is unresolved. DNA of the CDR3: TGTGCCAGTAGTCGCCGGGAGACTAATTCACCCCTCCACTTT. Its protein product is CASSRRETNSPLHF.